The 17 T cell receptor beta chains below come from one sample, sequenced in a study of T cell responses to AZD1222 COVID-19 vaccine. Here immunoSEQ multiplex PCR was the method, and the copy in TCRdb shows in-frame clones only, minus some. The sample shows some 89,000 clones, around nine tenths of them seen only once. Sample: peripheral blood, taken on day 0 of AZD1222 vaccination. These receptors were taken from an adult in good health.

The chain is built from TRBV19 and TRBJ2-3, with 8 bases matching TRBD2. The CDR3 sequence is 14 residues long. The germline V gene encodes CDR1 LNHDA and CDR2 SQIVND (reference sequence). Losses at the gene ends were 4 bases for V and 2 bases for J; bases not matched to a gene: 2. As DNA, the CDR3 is TGTGCCAGTAGTAGAGCGGGGGCCACAGATACGCAGTATTTT. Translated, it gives CASSRAGATDTQYF.

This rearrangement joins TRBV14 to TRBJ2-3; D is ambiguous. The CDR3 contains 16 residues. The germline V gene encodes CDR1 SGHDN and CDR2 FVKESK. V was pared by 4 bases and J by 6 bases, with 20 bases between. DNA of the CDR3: TGTGCCAGCAGCCTGGGGATGAACCGCCCTTCCGATACGCAGTATTTT. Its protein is CASSLGMNRPSDTQYF.

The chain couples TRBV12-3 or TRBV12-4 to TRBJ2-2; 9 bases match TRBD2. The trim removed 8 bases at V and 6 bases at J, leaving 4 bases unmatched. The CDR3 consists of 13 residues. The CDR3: CASRTSVPGELFF. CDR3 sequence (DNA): TGTGCCAGCCGGACTAGCGTCCCCGGGGAGCTGTTTTTT.

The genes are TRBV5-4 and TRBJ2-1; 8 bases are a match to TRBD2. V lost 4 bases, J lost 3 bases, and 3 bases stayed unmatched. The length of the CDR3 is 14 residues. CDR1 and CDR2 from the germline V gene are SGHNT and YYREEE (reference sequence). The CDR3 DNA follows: TGTGCCAGCAGCGTCGGGACTAGCTACAATGAGCAGTTCTTC. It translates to CASSVGTSYNEQFF.

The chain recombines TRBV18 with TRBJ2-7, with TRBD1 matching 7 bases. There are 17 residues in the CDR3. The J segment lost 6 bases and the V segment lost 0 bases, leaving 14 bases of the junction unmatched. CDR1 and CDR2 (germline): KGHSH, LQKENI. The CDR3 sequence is CASSPPSPQGVRGEQYF. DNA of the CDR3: TGTGCCAGCTCACCACCTAGCCCGCAGGGGGTAAGGGGCGAGCAGTACTTC.

CDR3 in DNA: TGCGCCAGCAGTGTGTCCGGGTACGACCAAGAGACCCAGTACTTC. Protein sequence: CASSVSGYDQETQYF. The chain uses TRBV5-1 and TRBJ2-5, with no clear D. Germline V gene data show CDR1 as SGHRS and CDR2 as YFSETQ. The V gene lost 5 bases and the J gene lost 0 bases, with 14 bases spanning the gap. The CDR3 is 15 residues long. The full variable domain, with the rest looked up from reference TRBV5-1 and TRBJ2-5, is KAGVTQTPRYLIKTRGQQVTLSCSPISGHRSVSWYQQTPGQGLQFLFEYFSETQRNKGNFPGRFSGRQFSNSRSEMNVSTLELGDSALYLCASSVSGYDQETQYFGPGTRLLVL.

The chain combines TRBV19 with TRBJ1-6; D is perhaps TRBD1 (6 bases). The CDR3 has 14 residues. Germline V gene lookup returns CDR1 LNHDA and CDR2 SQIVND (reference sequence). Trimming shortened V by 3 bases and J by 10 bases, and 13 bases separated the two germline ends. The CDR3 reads CASSINRDGSPLHF. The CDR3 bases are TGTGCCAGTAGTATCAACAGGGACGGGTCACCCCTCCACTTT.

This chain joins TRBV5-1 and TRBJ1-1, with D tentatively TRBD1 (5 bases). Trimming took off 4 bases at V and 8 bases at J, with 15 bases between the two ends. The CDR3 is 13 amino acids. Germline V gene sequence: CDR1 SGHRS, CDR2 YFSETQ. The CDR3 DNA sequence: TGCGCCAGCAGCCCCGGAACAGGAGGAGAAGCTTTCTTT. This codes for CASSPGTGGEAFF. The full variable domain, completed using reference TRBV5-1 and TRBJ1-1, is KAGVTQTPRYLIKTRGQQVTLSCSPISGHRSVSWYQQTPGQGLQFLFEYFSETQRNKGNFPGRFSGRQFSNSRSEMNVSTLELGDSALYLCASSPGTGGEAFFGQGTRLTVV.

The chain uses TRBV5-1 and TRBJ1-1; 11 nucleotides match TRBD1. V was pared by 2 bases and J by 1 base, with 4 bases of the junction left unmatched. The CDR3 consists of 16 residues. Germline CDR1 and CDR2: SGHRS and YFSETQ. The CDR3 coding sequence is TGCGCCAGCAGCTTTGCCGGGACAGGGGGGAACACTGAAGCTTTCTTT. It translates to CASSFAGTGGNTEAFF.

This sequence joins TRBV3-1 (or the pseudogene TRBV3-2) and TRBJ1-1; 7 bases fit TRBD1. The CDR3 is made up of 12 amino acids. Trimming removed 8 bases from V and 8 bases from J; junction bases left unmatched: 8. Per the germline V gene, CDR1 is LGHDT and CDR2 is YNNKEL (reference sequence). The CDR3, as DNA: TGTGCCAGCCTCAGGGGACAGAACGAAGCTTTCTTT. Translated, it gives CASLRGQNEAFF.

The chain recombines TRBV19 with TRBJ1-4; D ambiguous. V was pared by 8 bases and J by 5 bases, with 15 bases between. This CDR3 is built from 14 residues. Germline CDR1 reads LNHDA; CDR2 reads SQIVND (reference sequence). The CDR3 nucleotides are TGTGCCAGTCTTCCCCCGGGCCCCAATGAAAAACTGTTTTTT. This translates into CASLPPGPNEKLFF. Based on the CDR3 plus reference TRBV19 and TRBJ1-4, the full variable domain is DGGITQSPKYLFRKEGQNVTLSCEQNLNHDAMYWYRQDPGQGLRLIYYSQIVNDFQKGDIAEGYSVSREKKESFPLTVTSAQKNPTAFYLCASLPPGPNEKLFFGSGTQLSVL.

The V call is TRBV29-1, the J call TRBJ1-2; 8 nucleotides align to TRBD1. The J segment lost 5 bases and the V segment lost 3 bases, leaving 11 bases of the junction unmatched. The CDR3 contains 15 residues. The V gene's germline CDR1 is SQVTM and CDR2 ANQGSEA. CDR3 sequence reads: CSVDLGDRGLYGYTF. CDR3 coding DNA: TGCAGCGTTGATCTTGGTGACAGGGGACTATATGGCTACACCTTC.

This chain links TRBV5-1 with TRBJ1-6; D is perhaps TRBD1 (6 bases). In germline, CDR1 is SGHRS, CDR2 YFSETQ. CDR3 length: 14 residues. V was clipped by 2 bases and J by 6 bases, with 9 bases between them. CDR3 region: CASSFTGRNSPLHF. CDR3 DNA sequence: TGCGCCAGCAGCTTTACAGGGCGTAATTCACCCCTCCACTTT.

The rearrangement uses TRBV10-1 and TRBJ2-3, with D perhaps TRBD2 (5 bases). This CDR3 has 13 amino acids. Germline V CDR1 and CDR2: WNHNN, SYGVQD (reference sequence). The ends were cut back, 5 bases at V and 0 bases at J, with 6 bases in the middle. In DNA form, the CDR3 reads TGCGCCAGCAGTAGCGGAAGCACAGATACGCAGTATTTT. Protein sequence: CASSSGSTDTQYF.

As DNA, the CDR3 is TGTGCCAGCTCACCTCCGGGACAGCGCTACGAGCAGTACTTC. Its protein product is CASSPPGQRYEQYF. This chain connects TRBV18 to TRBJ2-7; 7 bases agree with TRBD1. Trimming at V came to 3 bases and at J to 3 bases, leaving 5 bases not matched to a gene. CDR1 KGHSH and CDR2 LQKENI come from the germline V gene. The CDR3 spans 14 residues.

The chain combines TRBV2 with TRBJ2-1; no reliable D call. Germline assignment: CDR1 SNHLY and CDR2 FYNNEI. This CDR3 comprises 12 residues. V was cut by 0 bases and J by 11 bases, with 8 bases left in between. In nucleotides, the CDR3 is TGTGCCAGCAGTGAAGCAGGACGGCAGCAGTTCTTC. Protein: CASSEAGRQQFF.

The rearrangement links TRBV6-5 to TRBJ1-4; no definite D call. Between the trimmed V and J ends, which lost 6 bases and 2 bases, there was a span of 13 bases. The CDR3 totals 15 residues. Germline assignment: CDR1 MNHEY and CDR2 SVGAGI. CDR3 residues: CASSGTGRTNEKLFF. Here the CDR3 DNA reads TGTGCCAGCAGCGGTACGGGGAGGACTAATGAAAAACTGTTTTTT.